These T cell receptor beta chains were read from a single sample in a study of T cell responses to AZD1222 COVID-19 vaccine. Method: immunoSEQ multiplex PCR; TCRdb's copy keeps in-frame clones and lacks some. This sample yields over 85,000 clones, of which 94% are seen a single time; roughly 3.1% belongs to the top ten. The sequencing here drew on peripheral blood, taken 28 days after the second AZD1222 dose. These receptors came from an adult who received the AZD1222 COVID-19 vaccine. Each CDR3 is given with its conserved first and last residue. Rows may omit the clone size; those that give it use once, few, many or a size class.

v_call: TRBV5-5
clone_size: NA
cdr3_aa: CASRSNGNTIYF

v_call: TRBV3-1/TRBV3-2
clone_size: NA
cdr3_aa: CASSQDGGWGEKLFF

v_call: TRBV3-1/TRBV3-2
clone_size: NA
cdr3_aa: CASSYGGEKLFF

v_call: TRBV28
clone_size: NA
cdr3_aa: CASSLSLDGQIYGYTF

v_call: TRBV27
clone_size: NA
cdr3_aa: CASSLSGGRAGVAGELFF

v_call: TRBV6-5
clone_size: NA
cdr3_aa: CASSSFGAGVNTEAFF

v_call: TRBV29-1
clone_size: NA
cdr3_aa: CSVEGPRGHGELFF

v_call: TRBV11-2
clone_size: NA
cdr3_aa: CASNEQGAGSPLHF

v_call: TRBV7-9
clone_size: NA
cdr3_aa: CASSFQGPGDEQFF

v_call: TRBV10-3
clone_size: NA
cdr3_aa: CAISYQGGGDSPLHF

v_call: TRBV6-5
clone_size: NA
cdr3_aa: CASKGGSNQPQHF

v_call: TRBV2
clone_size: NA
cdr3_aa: CASTTQHGSYEQFF

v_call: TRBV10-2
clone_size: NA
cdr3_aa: CASRVGAAVDTIYF

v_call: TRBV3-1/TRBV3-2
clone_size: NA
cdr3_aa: CASSSSWEPIVNTEAFF

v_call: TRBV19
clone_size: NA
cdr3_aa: CASRATSGYEQYF

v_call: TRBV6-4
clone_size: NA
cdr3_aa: CASRDRGAVAGGPSSYNEQFF

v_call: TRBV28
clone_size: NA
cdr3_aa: CASTPGGRRNTEAFF

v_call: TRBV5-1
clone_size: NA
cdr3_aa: CASSLGTSGVYNEQFF

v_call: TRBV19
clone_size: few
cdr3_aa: CASSNVVQGKYEQYF

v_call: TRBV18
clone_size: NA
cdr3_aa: CASSQEQGSRSYEQYF

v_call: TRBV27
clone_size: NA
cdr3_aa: CASSFQGRYTEAFF

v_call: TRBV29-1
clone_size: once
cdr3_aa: CSPVAGTEAFF

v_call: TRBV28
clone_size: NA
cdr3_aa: CASSFPPTRTSGRGPYNEQFF

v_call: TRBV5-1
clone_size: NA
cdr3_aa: CASNEPNQETQYF

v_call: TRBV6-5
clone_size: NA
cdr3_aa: CASSGGASEQYF

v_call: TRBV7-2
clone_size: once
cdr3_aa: CASSFPPRDEQFF

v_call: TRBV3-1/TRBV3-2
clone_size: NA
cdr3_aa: CASSRNGGYEQYF

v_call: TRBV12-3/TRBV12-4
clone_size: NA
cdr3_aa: CASRGGHTEAFF

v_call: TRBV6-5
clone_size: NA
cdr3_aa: CASSYGRDSPLHF

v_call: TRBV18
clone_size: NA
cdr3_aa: CASSKRKDEQYF

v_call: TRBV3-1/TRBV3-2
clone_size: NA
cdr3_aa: CASSRTGSSYEQYF

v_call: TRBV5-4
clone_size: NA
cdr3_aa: CASSLILAGGTDTQYF

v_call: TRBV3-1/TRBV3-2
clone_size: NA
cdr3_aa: CASSHPDTEAFF

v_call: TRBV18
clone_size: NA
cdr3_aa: CGGAPYFTSPLHF

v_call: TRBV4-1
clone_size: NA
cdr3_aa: CASSQDRTAFYGYTF

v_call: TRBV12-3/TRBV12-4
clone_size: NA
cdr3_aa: CASSWTGGAGYTF

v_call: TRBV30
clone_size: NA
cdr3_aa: CASPKGPGYYGYTF

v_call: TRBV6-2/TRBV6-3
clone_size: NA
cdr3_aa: CASNPGQGIYSPLHF

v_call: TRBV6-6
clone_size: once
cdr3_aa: CASTQRERGTQYF

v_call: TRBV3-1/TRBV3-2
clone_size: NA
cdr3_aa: CASSQGTLLYEQYF

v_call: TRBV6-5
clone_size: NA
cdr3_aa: CASSPSGGGDTQYF

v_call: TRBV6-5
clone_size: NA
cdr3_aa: CASRPEGAMNTEAFF

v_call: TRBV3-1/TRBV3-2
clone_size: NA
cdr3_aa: CASSLTPGQQYF

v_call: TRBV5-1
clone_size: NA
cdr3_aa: CASSRDISGANVLTF

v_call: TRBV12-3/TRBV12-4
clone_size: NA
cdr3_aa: CASSLYGGTEAFF

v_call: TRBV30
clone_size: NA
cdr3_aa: CAWTITGGNPYNEQFF

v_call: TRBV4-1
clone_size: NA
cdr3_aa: CASSQEWEVQASPEAFF

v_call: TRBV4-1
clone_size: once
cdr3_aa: CASSQVRGTIYF

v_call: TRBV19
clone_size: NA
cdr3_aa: CASCLGPRGSPLHF

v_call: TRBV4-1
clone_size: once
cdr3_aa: CASSQGHSNQPQHF

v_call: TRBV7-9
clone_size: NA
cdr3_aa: CASTSEAFGTEAFF

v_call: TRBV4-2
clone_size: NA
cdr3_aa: CASSQMSGLVEAFF

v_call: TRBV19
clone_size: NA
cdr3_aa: CASRYLGGSYNSPLHF

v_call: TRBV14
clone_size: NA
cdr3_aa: CASSLTFGWATDTQYF

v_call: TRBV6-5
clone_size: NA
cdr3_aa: CASSFPRSPLHF

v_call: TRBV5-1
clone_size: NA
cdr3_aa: CASSLEAGLGKLFF

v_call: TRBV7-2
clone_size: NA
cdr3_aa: CASSPNRRDTQYF